Presented here are 10 T cell receptor beta chains from one specimen sequenced in a study of T cells in Graves' hyperthyroidism and ophthalmopathy. Amplification of TCR beta CDR3 regions was performed using RNA transcripts as template. First-round RT-PCR targeting the TCR CDR3 was performed with the HTBI primer set. TCRdb re-called the multiplex PCR reads with MiXCR, one entry per CDR3 protein. The sample lists about 260,000 distinct CDR3 sequences, about 17% occurring once. The sequencing sample was made of blood. These receptors came from a woman between 18 and 29 years old with Graves' ophthalmopathy.

The table lists this clonotype with many counts. The chain joins TRBV5-1 to TRBJ1-2; 7 nucleotides align to TRBD1. The V gene's germline CDR1 is SGHRS and CDR2 YFSETQ. CDR3 length: 16 amino acids. V shed 6 bases and J 2 bases; nucleotides not matched to a gene: 13. The CDR3 region is CASTWSTPGQNYGYTF. CDR3 nucleotides: TGCGCCAGCACCTGGAGTACACCGGGACAGAACTATGGCTACACCTTC.

This clonotype was counted many times. The chain carries TRBV6-2 or TRBV6-3 and TRBJ1-2; 8 bases fit TRBD1. Germline V gene lookup returns CDR1 MNHEY and CDR2 SVGEGT. CDR3 length equals 15 residues. V gave up 4 bases and J gave up 5 bases; unmatched junction bases: 9. CDR3: CASSLTRTGSYGYTF. The CDR3 DNA follows: TGTGCCAGCAGTTTGACCCGGACAGGGTCATATGGCTACACCTTC.

Ten or more counts support this clonotype. The J gene is TRBJ1-3, the V gene TRBV28, with D unresolved. V lost 8 bases and J 4 bases, leaving 9 bases between the germline ends. The V gene's germline CDR1 is MDHEN and CDR2 SYDVKM. The CDR3 runs to 12 residues. This chain's CDR3 is CASGVRGNTIYF. The DNA for the CDR3 is TGTGCCAGCGGGGTCAGGGGAAACACCATATATTTT. The whole variable domain, filled in from reference TRBV28 and TRBJ1-3, reads DVKVTQSSRYLVKRTGEKVFLECVQDMDHENMFWYRQDPGLGLRLIYFSYDVKMKEKGDIPEGYSVSREKKERFSLILESASTNQTSMYLCASGVRGNTIYFGEGSWLTVV.

This clonotype was detected ten times or more. The J gene is TRBJ1-3, the V gene TRBV28, with D hard to call. This CDR3 comprises 14 residues. Trimming took off 7 bases at V and 0 bases at J, with 10 bases between the two ends. Germline CDR1 reads MDHEN; CDR2 reads SYDVKM. The CDR3 is CASTAPGSGNTIYF. DNA for the CDR3: TGTGCCAGCACCGCACCGGGCTCTGGAAACACCATATATTTT.

This chain joins TRBV10-3 and TRBJ2-1; TRBD2 aligns across 10 bases. This CDR3 comprises 16 residues. From germline, CDR1 is ENHRY and CDR2 SYGVKD. J was trimmed by 4 bases and V by 6 bases; bases with no gene match: 9. CDR3 DNA: TGTGCCATCAGATCCAAGCGGGAGGGCCTTTACAATGAGCAGTTCTTC. As protein: CAIRSKREGLYNEQFF.

V usage is TRBV30 and J usage is TRBJ2-1, with TRBD2 matching 12 bases. The CDR3 is 14 residues long. Looked up from germline, CDR1 is GTSNPN and CDR2 is SVGIG (reference sequence). V lost 0 bases and J lost 8; bases outside the gene matches: 2. CDR3 coding DNA: TGTGCCTGGAGTGTAACTAGCGGGAGGTATGAGCAGTTCTTC. This sequence encodes CAWSVTSGRYEQFF.

Only a few counts were recorded for this clonotype. The CDR3 bases are TGCGCCAGCAGCGGGACGGCACCGAACACCGGGGAGCTGTTTTTT. Translating gives CASSGTAPNTGELFF. V gene TRBV10-2 combines with J gene TRBJ2-2; D possibly uses TRBD1 or TRBD2 (5 bases each). Trimming took off 6 bases at V and 0 bases at J, with 11 bases between the two ends. This CDR3 has 15 amino acids. Germline V lookup: CDR1 WSHSY, CDR2 SAAADI.

J is TRBJ1-1 and V is TRBV11-2; no clear D. This CDR3 contains 15 residues. Trimming stripped 4 bases from V and 2 bases from J, with 14 bases between. CDR1 and CDR2 (germline): SGHAT, FQNNGV. The CDR3 is CASSSGRSDNTEAFF. In DNA form, the CDR3 reads TGTGCCAGCAGCTCAGGACGGAGTGATAACACTGAAGCTTTCTTT.

Regarding this clonotype: A much more abundant neighbour one base away suggests this may be a read error. The chain combines TRBV7-9 with TRBJ1-5, with D hard to call. V was clipped by 5 bases and J by 7 bases, with 15 bases between them. The CDR3 is 14 residues long. CDR1 and CDR2 from the germline V gene are SEHNR and FQNEAQ (reference sequence). Here the CDR3 reads CASSPGSVKQPQHF. CDR3 nucleotide sequence: TGTGCCAGCAGCCCAGGTTCGGTTAAGCAGCCCCAGCATTTT.

This clonotype showed up many times. This chain connects TRBV20-1 to TRBJ2-3; 7 positions match TRBD2. Losses at the gene ends were 3 bases for V and 1 base for J; bases not matched to a gene: 7. Germline loops: CDR1 DFQATT, CDR2 SNEGSKA (reference sequence). The CDR3 runs to 15 residues. The CDR3 DNA follows: TGCAGTGCTAGCGGGCCGGGAGGTGGCACAGATACGCAGTATTTT. It encodes CSASGPGGGTDTQYF.